These T cell receptor beta chains were read from a single sample in a study of OX40 agonist ivuxolimab in advanced cancers. The table came from immunoSEQ multiplex PCR; TCRdb's copy has only in-frame clones and leaves some out. The profile shows fewer than 35,000 clones, around 90% of them singletons. Sequenced here: CD4+ or CD8+ T cells sorted from blood, sampled in a trial of the OX40 agonist ivuxolimab. The source of these receptors is an adult with an advanced solid tumor such as melanoma, head and neck, liver or kidney cancer. The CDR3 runs from the conserved cysteine through the conserved F or W. The D gene is left open where the match is weak. Where a row states a size, it is once, few, many or the class of an expanded clone; other rows omit it.

clone size: .
J gene: TRBJ1-2
D gene: TRBD1
V gene: TRBV13
CDR3 DNA: TGTGCCAGCAGCTTAGGCCGAGGCAGGGGGAACTATGGCTACACCTTC
CDR3 protein: CASSLGRGRGNYGYTF

clone size: .
J gene: TRBJ1-1
D gene: .
V gene: TRBV19
CDR3 DNA: TGTGCCACAAGGGTCTCGGGGTTTGGGAACACTGAAGCTTTCTTT
CDR3 protein: CATRVSGFGNTEAFF

clone size: .
J gene: TRBJ2-3
D gene: .
V gene: TRBV6-5
CDR3 DNA: TGTGCTTCGGGGGAAACAGGGACAGATACGCAGTATTTT
CDR3 protein: CASGETGTDTQYF

clone size: .
J gene: TRBJ1-4
D gene: TRBD1
V gene: TRBV19
CDR3 DNA: TGTGCCAGTAGTATAGGGACAGGGACGGAAAAACTGTTTTTT
CDR3 protein: CASSIGTGTEKLFF

clone size: .
J gene: TRBJ2-7
D gene: .
V gene: TRBV11-2
CDR3 DNA: TGTGCCAGCAGACAGACCGGCTCCTACGAGCAGTACTTC
CDR3 protein: CASRQTGSYEQYF

clone size: .
J gene: TRBJ1-4
D gene: .
V gene: TRBV2
CDR3 DNA: TGTGCCAGCAGTACTATCGAAGGAGGTGAAAAACTGTTTTTT
CDR3 protein: CASSTIEGGEKLFF

clone size: .
J gene: TRBJ2-2
D gene: TRBD1
V gene: TRBV28
CDR3 DNA: TGTGCCAGCAGTAGGGGGCGATGGACCGGGGAGCTGTTTTTT
CDR3 protein: CASSRGRWTGELFF

clone size: .
J gene: TRBJ2-1
D gene: .
V gene: TRBV5-1
CDR3 DNA: TGCGCCAGCAGCCTGTGGGAGGCAGGGAAGGATGAGCAGTTCTTC
CDR3 protein: CASSLWEAGKDEQFF

clone size: .
J gene: TRBJ2-1
D gene: TRBD2
V gene: TRBV6-5
CDR3 DNA: TGTGCCAGCAGTTCCCGAGCGGGGGGGCGGGAGCAGTTCTTC
CDR3 protein: CASSSRAGGREQFF

clone size: .
J gene: TRBJ1-2
D gene: TRBD1
V gene: TRBV19
CDR3 DNA: TGTGCCAGTAGTTTCACGACAGGGGTGGTCGGTGGCTACACCTTC
CDR3 protein: CASSFTTGVVGGYTF

clone size: .
J gene: TRBJ1-1
D gene: .
V gene: TRBV6-1
CDR3 DNA: TGTGCCAGCAGTGAACTGACAGATATGAACACTGAAGCTTTCTTT
CDR3 protein: CASSELTDMNTEAFF

clone size: .
J gene: TRBJ2-1
D gene: .
V gene: TRBV7-9
CDR3 DNA: TGTGCCAGCAGCCCCCCGAGGGGGGGGGATGAGCAGTTCTTC
CDR3 protein: CASSPPRGGDEQFF

clone size: .
J gene: TRBJ1-5
D gene: .
V gene: TRBV7-8
CDR3 DNA: TGTGCCAGCAGCTTACAGTTCACGCGCAATCAGCCCCAGCATTTT
CDR3 protein: CASSLQFTRNQPQHF

clone size: few
J gene: TRBJ2-2
D gene: .
V gene: TRBV7-8
CDR3 DNA: TGTGCCAGCAGCTTAGCGGGAGACGGGGAGCTGTTTTTT
CDR3 protein: CASSLAGDGELFF

clone size: .
J gene: TRBJ2-7
D gene: .
V gene: TRBV15
CDR3 DNA: TGTGCCACCAGCAGAGATCAATCGGACATCTACGAGCAGTACTTC
CDR3 protein: CATSRDQSDIYEQYF

clone size: .
J gene: TRBJ1-6
D gene: TRBD1
V gene: TRBV7-9
CDR3 DNA: TGTGCCAGCAGCTTCGGGACAGGATCCTATAATTCACCCCTCCACTTT
CDR3 protein: CASSFGTGSYNSPLHF

clone size: .
J gene: TRBJ2-7
D gene: .
V gene: TRBV4-2
CDR3 DNA: TGTGCCAGCAGCCAGACGACTACTACGATCTACGAGCAGTACTTC
CDR3 protein: CASSQTTTTIYEQYF

clone size: .
J gene: TRBJ2-1
D gene: .
V gene: TRBV6-1
CDR3 DNA: TGTGCCAGCAGTGAAGCTTCAGGGGCCGGTTTCTTC
CDR3 protein: CASSEASGAGFF

clone size: .
J gene: TRBJ1-2
D gene: TRBD1
V gene: TRBV19
CDR3 DNA: TGTGCCAGTAGTATATCAATTTGGGACAGTAATGGCTACACCTTC
CDR3 protein: CASSISIWDSNGYTF

clone size: few
J gene: TRBJ2-5
D gene: TRBD1
V gene: TRBV15
CDR3 DNA: TGTGCCACCAGCACGAATCGACAGGGGGATGTTAGAGAGACCCAGTACTTC
CDR3 protein: CATSTNRQGDVRETQYF

clone size: .
J gene: TRBJ2-7
D gene: .
V gene: TRBV14
CDR3 DNA: TGTGCCAGCAGCCAAGATGGGACCTCCTACGAGCAGTACTTC
CDR3 protein: CASSQDGTSYEQYF

clone size: .
J gene: TRBJ2-7
D gene: .
V gene: TRBV4-1
CDR3 DNA: TGCGCCAGCAGCCAAGATCGCAGGTCTAACTCCTACGAGCAGTACTTC
CDR3 protein: CASSQDRRSNSYEQYF

clone size: .
J gene: TRBJ1-2
D gene: .
V gene: TRBV7-9
CDR3 DNA: TGTGCCAGCAGCTTCGGACAAGGGTTCTCCCATGGCTACACCTTC
CDR3 protein: CASSFGQGFSHGYTF

clone size: .
J gene: TRBJ2-7
D gene: .
V gene: TRBV5-6
CDR3 DNA: TGTGCCAGCAACATAGGTGGCGGTGCCTACGAGCAGTACTTC
CDR3 protein: CASNIGGGAYEQYF

clone size: .
J gene: TRBJ2-3
D gene: TRBD1
V gene: TRBV14
CDR3 DNA: TGTGCCAGCAGTGCAGGGGGAGGCACAGATACGCAGTATTTT
CDR3 protein: CASSAGGGTDTQYF

clone size: .
J gene: TRBJ2-7
D gene: .
V gene: TRBV4-1
CDR3 DNA: TGCGCCAGCAGCCAAGCCCCAGGCACCTACGAGCAGTACTTC
CDR3 protein: CASSQAPGTYEQYF

clone size: .
J gene: TRBJ1-4
D gene: .
V gene: TRBV4-1
CDR3 DNA: TGCGCCAGCCAAGGGGGTTTGGATGAAAAACTGTTTTTT
CDR3 protein: CASQGGLDEKLFF

clone size: .
J gene: TRBJ1-4
D gene: .
V gene: TRBV7-9
CDR3 DNA: TGTGCCAGCAGCCCCGGGACACTTCTTAGAGGTGAAAAACTGTTTTTT
CDR3 protein: CASSPGTLLRGEKLFF

clone size: .
J gene: TRBJ1-2
D gene: .
V gene: TRBV19
CDR3 DNA: TGTGCCACTCACTTCGCCCTAGACTATGGCTACACCTTC
CDR3 protein: CATHFALDYGYTF

clone size: .
J gene: TRBJ2-7
D gene: TRBD1
V gene: TRBV19
CDR3 DNA: TGTGCCAGTAGCCCGGGACAGGGGCCCTACGAGCAGTACTTC
CDR3 protein: CASSPGQGPYEQYF

clone size: .
J gene: TRBJ1-3
D gene: .
V gene: TRBV27
CDR3 DNA: TGTGCCAGCAGTTTATCGTCAGGGGCTGGAAACACCATATATTTT
CDR3 protein: CASSLSSGAGNTIYF

clone size: .
J gene: TRBJ1-4
D gene: TRBD1
V gene: TRBV4-1
CDR3 DNA: TGCGCCAGCAGCCAAAGGCGACCGGGACAGTCTAATGAAAAACTGTTTTTT
CDR3 protein: CASSQRRPGQSNEKLFF

clone size: .
J gene: TRBJ2-7
D gene: TRBD2
V gene: TRBV30
CDR3 DNA: TGTGCCTGGAGTATTAGCGGGACCTACGAGCAGTACTTC
CDR3 protein: CAWSISGTYEQYF

clone size: .
J gene: TRBJ2-1
D gene: TRBD2
V gene: TRBV5-4
CDR3 DNA: TGTGCCAGCAGCTCAAGCGGGAGCTCCTACAATGAGCAGTTCTTC
CDR3 protein: CASSSSGSSYNEQFF

clone size: .
J gene: TRBJ2-1
D gene: TRBD1
V gene: TRBV19
CDR3 DNA: TGTGCCAGTAGTCCGGGGACAGTCAATGAGCAGTTCTTC
CDR3 protein: CASSPGTVNEQFF

clone size: .
J gene: TRBJ2-5
D gene: TRBD1
V gene: TRBV7-2
CDR3 DNA: TGTGCCAGCAGCTTAGAAACAGGGGGCCGAGAGACCCAGTACTTC
CDR3 protein: CASSLETGGRETQYF

clone size: .
J gene: TRBJ1-2
D gene: .
V gene: TRBV27
CDR3 DNA: TGTGCCAGCAGTTTATCGTGGGACACAAACTATGGCTACACCTTC
CDR3 protein: CASSLSWDTNYGYTF

clone size: .
J gene: TRBJ1-5
D gene: .
V gene: TRBV6-6
CDR3 DNA: TGTGCCAGCAGTTTGGAGGGGGACCTGTTTGGGCCCCAGCATTTT
CDR3 protein: CASSLEGDLFGPQHF

clone size: .
J gene: TRBJ2-7
D gene: .
V gene: TRBV27
CDR3 DNA: TGTGCCAGCAGTTGGGGTAGCGAGCAGTACTTC
CDR3 protein: CASSWGSEQYF

clone size: .
J gene: TRBJ1-5
D gene: .
V gene: TRBV7-9
CDR3 DNA: TGTGCCAGCAGCTCCCAGGGAAACAATCAGCCCCAGCATTTT
CDR3 protein: CASSSQGNNQPQHF

clone size: .
J gene: TRBJ2-3
D gene: .
V gene: TRBV6-6
CDR3 DNA: TGTGCCAGCAGCCCTGACACGAGATCCTTCACAGATACGCAGTATTTT
CDR3 protein: CASSPDTRSFTDTQYF

clone size: .
J gene: TRBJ2-7
D gene: .
V gene: TRBV27
CDR3 DNA: TGTGCCAGCAGCGGCAGGGCACGATCTTCCTCCTACGAGCAGTACTTC
CDR3 protein: CASSGRARSSSYEQYF

clone size: .
J gene: TRBJ2-7
D gene: .
V gene: TRBV7-9
CDR3 DNA: TGTGCCAGCAGCCCACAACGACAGTTAGGCTCCTACGAGCAGTACTTC
CDR3 protein: CASSPQRQLGSYEQYF

clone size: .
J gene: TRBJ2-2
D gene: TRBD1
V gene: TRBV4-1
CDR3 DNA: TGCGCCAGCAGCCAAGGGACAGGCAGCACCGGGGAGCTGTTTTTT
CDR3 protein: CASSQGTGSTGELFF

clone size: .
J gene: TRBJ2-7
D gene: .
V gene: TRBV4-1
CDR3 DNA: TGCGCCAGCAGCCAAGCAGTGACAGGGAGGTACGAGCAGTACTTC
CDR3 protein: CASSQAVTGRYEQYF

clone size: .
J gene: TRBJ2-7
D gene: TRBD1
V gene: TRBV5-5
CDR3 DNA: TGTGCCAGCAGGGTAGGGACAGGGGGCGCGGGCGAGCAGTACTTC
CDR3 protein: CASRVGTGGAGEQYF

clone size: .
J gene: TRBJ2-3
D gene: TRBD2
V gene: TRBV28
CDR3 DNA: TGTGCCAGCAGCTTTAGCGGGAGTAGTGCAGATACGCAGTATTTT
CDR3 protein: CASSFSGSSADTQYF

clone size: .
J gene: TRBJ1-1
D gene: .
V gene: TRBV13
CDR3 DNA: TGTGCCAGCAGCTACGGCTCGGCCGGTACTGAAGCTTTCTTT
CDR3 protein: CASSYGSAGTEAFF

clone size: .
J gene: TRBJ2-1
D gene: .
V gene: TRBV9
CDR3 DNA: TGTGCCAGCAGCGCCCCGACTAGAGGCAATGAGCAGTTCTTC
CDR3 protein: CASSAPTRGNEQFF